This record concerns one T cell receptor (beta chain) sequence. Donors of Cohort 3 who recovered were those that had two negative PCRs, clearance, or symptom resolution. Germline V gene sequence: CDR1 WNHNN, CDR2 SYGVQD (reference sequence). V lost 4 bases and J lost 6; bases outside the gene matches: 3. The CDR3 runs to 14 residues. The data originate from a study of blood T cell repertoires in COVID-19. Study summary: Samples taken during acute and convalescent COVID-19 were collected in the United States, Italy and Spain.

Profiling relied on immunoSEQ multiplex PCR, and the TCRdb table lists in-frame clones only, not all of them. The top ten clones hold about 3.7% of a sample with roughly 160,000 clones, about 80% of them seen once. The sequence derives from a woman aged 55-70 years who had recovered from COVID-19. The sample consisted of PBMCs or T cells enriched from blood (not recorded which). This rearrangement joins TRBV10-1 to TRBJ2-5; TRBD1 matches at 12 bases. CDR3 DNA sequence: TGCGCCAGCAGTGCGGGACAGGGGGCGAAGACCCAGTACTTC. Its translation is CASSAGQGAKTQYF.